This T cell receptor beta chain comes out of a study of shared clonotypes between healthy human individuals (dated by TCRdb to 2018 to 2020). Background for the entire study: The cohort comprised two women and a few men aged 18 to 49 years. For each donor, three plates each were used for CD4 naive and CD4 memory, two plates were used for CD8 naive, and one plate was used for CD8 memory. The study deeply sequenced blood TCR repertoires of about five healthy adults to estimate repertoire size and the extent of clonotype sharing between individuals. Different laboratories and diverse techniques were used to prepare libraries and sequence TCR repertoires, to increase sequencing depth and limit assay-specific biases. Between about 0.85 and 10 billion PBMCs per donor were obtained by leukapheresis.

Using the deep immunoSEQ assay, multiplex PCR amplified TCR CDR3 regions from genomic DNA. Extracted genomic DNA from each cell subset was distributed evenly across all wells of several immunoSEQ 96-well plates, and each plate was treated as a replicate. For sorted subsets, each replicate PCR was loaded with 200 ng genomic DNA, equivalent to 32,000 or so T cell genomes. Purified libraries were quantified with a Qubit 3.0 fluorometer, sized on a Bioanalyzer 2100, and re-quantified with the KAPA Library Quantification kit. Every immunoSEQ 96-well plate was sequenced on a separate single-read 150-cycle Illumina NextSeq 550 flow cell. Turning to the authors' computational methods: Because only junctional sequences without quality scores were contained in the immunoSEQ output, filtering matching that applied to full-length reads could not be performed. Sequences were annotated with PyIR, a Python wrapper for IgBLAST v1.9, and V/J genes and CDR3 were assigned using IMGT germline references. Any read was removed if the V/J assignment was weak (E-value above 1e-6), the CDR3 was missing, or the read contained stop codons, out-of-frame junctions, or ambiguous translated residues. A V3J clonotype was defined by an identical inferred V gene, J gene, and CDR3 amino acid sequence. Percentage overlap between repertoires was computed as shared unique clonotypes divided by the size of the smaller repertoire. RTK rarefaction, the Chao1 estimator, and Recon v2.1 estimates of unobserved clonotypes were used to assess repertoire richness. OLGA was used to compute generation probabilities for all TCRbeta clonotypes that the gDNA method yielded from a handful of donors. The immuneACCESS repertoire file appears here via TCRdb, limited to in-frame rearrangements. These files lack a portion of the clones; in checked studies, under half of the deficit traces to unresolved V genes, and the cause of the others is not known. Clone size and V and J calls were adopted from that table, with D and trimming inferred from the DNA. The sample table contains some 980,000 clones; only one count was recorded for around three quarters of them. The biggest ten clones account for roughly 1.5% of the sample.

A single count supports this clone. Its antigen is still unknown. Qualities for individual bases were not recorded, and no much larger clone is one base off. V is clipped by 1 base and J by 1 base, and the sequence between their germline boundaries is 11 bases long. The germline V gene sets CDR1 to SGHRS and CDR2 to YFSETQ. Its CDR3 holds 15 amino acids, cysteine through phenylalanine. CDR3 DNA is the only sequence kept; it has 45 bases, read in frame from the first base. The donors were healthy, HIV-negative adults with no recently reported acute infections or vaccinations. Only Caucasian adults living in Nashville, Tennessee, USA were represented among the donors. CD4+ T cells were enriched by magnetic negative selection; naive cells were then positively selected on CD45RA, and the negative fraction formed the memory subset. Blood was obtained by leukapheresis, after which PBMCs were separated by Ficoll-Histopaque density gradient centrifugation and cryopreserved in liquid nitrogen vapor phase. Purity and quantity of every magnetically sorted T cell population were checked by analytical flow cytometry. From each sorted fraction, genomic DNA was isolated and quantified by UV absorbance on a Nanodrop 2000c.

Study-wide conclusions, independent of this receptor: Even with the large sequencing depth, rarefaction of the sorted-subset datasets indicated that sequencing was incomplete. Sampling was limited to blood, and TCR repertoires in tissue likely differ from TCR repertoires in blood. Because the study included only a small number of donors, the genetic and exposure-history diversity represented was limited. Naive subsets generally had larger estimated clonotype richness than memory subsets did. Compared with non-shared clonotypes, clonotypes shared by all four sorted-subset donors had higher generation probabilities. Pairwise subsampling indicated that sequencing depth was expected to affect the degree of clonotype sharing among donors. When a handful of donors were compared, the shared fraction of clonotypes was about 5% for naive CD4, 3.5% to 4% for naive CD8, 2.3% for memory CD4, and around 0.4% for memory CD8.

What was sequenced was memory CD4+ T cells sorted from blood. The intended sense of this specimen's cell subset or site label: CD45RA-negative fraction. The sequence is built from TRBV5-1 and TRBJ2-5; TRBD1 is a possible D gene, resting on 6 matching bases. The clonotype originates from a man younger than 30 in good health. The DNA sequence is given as TGCGCCAGCAGCTTGTTGCCAGGGGCCCAAGAGACCCAGTACTTC. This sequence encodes CASSLLPGAQETQYF.